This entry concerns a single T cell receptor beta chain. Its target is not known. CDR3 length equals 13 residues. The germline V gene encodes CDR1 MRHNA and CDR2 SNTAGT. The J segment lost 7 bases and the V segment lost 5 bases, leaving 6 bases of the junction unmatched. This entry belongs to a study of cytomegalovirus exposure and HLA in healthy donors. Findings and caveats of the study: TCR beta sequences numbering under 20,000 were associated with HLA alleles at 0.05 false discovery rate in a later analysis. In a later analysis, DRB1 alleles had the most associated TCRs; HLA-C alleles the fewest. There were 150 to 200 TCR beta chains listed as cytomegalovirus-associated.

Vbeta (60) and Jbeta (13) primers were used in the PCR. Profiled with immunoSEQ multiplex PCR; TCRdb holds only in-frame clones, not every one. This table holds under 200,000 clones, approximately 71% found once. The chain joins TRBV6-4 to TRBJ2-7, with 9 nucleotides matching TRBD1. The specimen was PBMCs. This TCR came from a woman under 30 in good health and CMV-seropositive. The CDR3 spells CASSTDRGGEQYF. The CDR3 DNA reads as TGTGCCAGCAGTACGGACAGGGGTGGAGAGCAGTACTTC.